This T cell receptor beta chain derives from a study of shared clonotypes between healthy human individuals. Study summary: Donor ages ranged 18 to 49 years: a couple of women, a few men. Study-level results: The small donor group covered limited genetic and exposure diversity.

Samples underwent the assay at deep level. Data came from immunoSEQ multiplex PCR; TCRdb stores just in-frame clones and leaves some out. The sample gives about 480,000 clones, roughly 79% of which show up once; 12% is in the top ten. This clone was counted at least ten times. Its antigen is currently unknown. None of the donors, who were healthy HIV-negative adults, had recently had acute infections or vaccinations. Material: PBMCs. The clonotype originates from a woman in her thirties or forties in good health. Some clones in this sample may be carry-over from other donors' samples.

Here the CDR3 DNA reads TGTGCCAGCAGCTTAGCTCAGAAAACGGGAGATACGCAGTATTTT. It specifies CASSLAQKTGDTQYF. V usage is TRBV7-8 and J usage is TRBJ2-3; D not certain. The germline V gene encodes CDR1 SGHVS and CDR2 FQNEAQ. The CDR3 consists of 15 residues. The V and J ends lost 0 bases and 5 bases respectively, with 12 bases between them.